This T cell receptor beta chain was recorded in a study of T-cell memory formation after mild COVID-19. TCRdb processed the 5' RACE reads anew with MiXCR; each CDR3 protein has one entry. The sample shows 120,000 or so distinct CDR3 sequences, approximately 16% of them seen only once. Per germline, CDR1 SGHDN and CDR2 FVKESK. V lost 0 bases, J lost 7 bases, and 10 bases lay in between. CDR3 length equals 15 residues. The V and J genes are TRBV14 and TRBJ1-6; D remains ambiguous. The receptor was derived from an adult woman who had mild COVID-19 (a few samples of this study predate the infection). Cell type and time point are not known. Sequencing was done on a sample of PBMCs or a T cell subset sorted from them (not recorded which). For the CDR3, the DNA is TGTGCCAGCAGCCAAGACGCAGGCGTCAATTCACCCCTCCACTTT. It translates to CASSQDAGVNSPLHF.